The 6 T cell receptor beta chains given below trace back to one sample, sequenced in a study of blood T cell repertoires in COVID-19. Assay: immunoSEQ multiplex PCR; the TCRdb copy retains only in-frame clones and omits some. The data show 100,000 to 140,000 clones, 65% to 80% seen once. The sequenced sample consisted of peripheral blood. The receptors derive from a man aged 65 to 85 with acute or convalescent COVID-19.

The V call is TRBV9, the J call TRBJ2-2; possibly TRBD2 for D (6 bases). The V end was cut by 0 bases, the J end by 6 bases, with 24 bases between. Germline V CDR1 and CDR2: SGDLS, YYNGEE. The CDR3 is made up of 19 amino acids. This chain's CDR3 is CASSVAPPTRLSAAGELFF. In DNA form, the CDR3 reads TGTGCCAGCAGCGTAGCTCCCCCGACTAGATTATCAGCCGCCGGGGAGCTGTTTTTT. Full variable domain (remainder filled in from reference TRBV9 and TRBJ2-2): DSGVTQTPKHLITATGQRVTLRCSPRSGDLSVYWYQQSLDQGLQFLIQYYNGEERAKGNILERFSAQQFPDLHSELNLSSLELGDSALYFCASSVAPPTRLSAAGELFFGEGSRLTVL.

For the CDR3, the DNA is TGCGCCAGCAGCTTGGGACAGCAAAATTCACCCCTCCACTTT. Protein sequence: CASSLGQQNSPLHF. The chain uses TRBV5-1 and TRBJ1-6, with D possibly being TRBD1 (5 bases). Trimming left V 0 bases short and J 7 bases short, with 8 bases between. This CDR3 is built from 14 residues. The germline CDR1 and CDR2 sequences are SGHRS and YFSETQ. Based on the CDR3 plus reference TRBV5-1 and TRBJ1-6, the full variable domain is KAGVTQTPRYLIKTRGQQVTLSCSPISGHRSVSWYQQTPGQGLQFLFEYFSETQRNKGNFPGRFSGRQFSNSRSEMNVSTLELGDSALYLCASSLGQQNSPLHFGNGTRLTVT.

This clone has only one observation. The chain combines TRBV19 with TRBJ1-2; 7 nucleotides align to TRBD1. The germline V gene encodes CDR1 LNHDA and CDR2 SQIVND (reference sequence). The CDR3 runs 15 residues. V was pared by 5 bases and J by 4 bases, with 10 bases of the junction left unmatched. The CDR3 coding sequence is TGTGCCAGTAGTCCCGGGACAGAGAACCCCTATGGCTACACCTTC. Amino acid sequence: CASSPGTENPYGYTF.

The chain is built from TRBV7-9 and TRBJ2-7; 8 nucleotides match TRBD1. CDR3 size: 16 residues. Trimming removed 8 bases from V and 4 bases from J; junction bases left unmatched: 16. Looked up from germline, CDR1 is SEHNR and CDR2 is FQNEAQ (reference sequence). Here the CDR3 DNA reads TGTGCCAGCGGCCCCTTTGGTGGCAGGGGGCCTTACGAGCAGTACTTC. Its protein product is CASGPFGGRGPYEQYF.

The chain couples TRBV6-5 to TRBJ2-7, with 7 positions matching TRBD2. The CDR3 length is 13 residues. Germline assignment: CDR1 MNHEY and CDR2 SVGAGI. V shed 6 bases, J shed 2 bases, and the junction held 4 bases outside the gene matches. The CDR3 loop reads CASSWEGAYEQYF. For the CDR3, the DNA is TGTGCCAGCAGCTGGGAGGGCGCCTACGAGCAGTACTTC.

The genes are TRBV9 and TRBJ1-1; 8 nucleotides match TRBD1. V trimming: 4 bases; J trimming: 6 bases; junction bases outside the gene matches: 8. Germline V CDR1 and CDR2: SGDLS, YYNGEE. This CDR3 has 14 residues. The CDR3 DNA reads TGTGCCAGCAGCAAGCGACAGGGGACTCCTGAAGCTTTCTTT. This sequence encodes CASSKRQGTPEAFF.